This T cell receptor beta chain is drawn from a study of cytomegalovirus exposure and HLA in healthy donors. Study-wide context: The 95 to 150 validation repertoires used a platform that matched the one used for the roughly 700 first-cohort repertoires, as a later analysis reported. Study results and limitations: The study labeled about 160 TCR beta chains cytomegalovirus-associated. Reports indicated that the classifier achieved high specificity and sensitivity in diagnosing cytomegalovirus status.

The donors were in the 120-subject validation cohort; that cohort was separate from the approximately 670-subject first cohort. As concerns this clone: Its antigen is not identified.

Looked up from germline, CDR1 is SNHLY and CDR2 is FYNNEI. This CDR3 is 15 amino acids long. V was trimmed by 5 bases and J by 4 bases, leaving 15 bases between them. Generated by immunoSEQ multiplex PCR, the TCRdb table keeps only in-frame clones and is missing some. Among approximately 160,000 clones listed, just under 85% were seen once. The chain links TRBV2 to TRBJ1-3; D gene uncertain. Sequencing was carried out using PBMCs. This receptor was obtained from a man under 40 in good health and CMV-seropositive. CDR3 sequence reads: CASSWTGGKGNTIYF. Written as DNA, the CDR3 is TGTGCCAGCAGTTGGACGGGAGGGAAGGGAAACACCATATATTTT.